This T cell receptor beta chain comes out of a study of blood T cell repertoires in COVID-19. Method: immunoSEQ multiplex PCR; TCRdb's copy keeps in-frame clones and lacks some. The sample records 65,000 to 85,000 clones, 89% being singletons. V lost 7 bases to trimming and J lost 6 bases, with 15 bases between them. Per the germline V gene, CDR1 is LNHDA and CDR2 is SQIVND (reference sequence). The CDR3 is 13 residues long. Sequencing was carried out using peripheral blood. The clonotype comes from a man aged 50 to 59 with active COVID-19. The rearrangement uses TRBV19 and TRBJ1-2; D may be TRBD1 (6 bases). The CDR3 coding sequence is TGTGCCAGTACCACACAGGGTATTAATGGCTACACCTTC. It is translated as CASTTQGINGYTF.